This paragraph covers one T cell receptor (beta chain) sequence. The data are from a study of blood T cell repertoires in COVID-19. Study in general: Sample material is recorded as cDNA or gDNA derived from T cells, B-cell-depleted T cells, or PBMCs.

The authors' processing: Amplification from reference gene primers served as the basis for estimated nucleated cell counts. Assay: immunoSEQ multiplex PCR; the TCRdb copy retains only in-frame clones and omits some. V and J calls and clone size are as listed in that table; D and trimming were resolved from the DNA. The repertoire holds about 410,000 clones, with 75% to 90% as singletons. This clonotype originated in a woman aged 35 to 49 with COVID-19, enrolled during active disease. The source material was peripheral blood.

The CDR3 sequence is CSVRKQGLNEKLFF. The CDR3 DNA reads TGCAGCGTTCGGAAACAGGGGCTTAATGAAAAACTGTTTTTT. The V and J genes are TRBV29-1 and TRBJ1-4; 7 bases align to TRBD1. V was clipped by 5 bases and J by 4 bases; unmatched bases: 7. Germline V gene data show CDR1 as SQVTM and CDR2 as ANQGSEA. This CDR3 spans 14 amino acids. Variable domain in full (rest from reference TRBV29-1 and TRBJ1-4): SAVISQKPSRDICQRGTSLTIQCQVDSQVTMMFWYRQQPGQSLTLIATANQGSEATYESGFVIDKFPISRPNLTFSTLTVSNMSPEDSSIYLCSVRKQGLNEKLFFGSGTQLSVL.